A selection of T cell receptor beta chains follows, all from one sample in a study of T-cell reconstitution after alpha-beta-depleted transplantation in children. TCRdb used MiXCR to reprocess the PCR reads, holding one entry per CDR3 protein. The table records roughly 590,000 distinct CDR3 sequences, roughly 17% of them present only once. Material: PBMCs from the stem cell graft donor, obtained from the stem cell graft. All receptors come from a human donor who donated a stem cell graft to a child with acute myeloid leukemia. Both conserved end residues are part of each CDR3. A D gene is named only where the DNA matches it firmly. Expanded clones get a size class; other rows say once, few or many, or leave the size out.

TRBV29-1	many	TRBJ2-2	NA	CSVTSTVTGELFF	TGCAGCGTCACCTCGACAGTAACCGGGGAGCTGTTTTTT
TRBV5-1	NA	TRBJ1-3	NA	CASSWQVASSGNTIYF	TGCGCCAGCAGCTGGCAGGTGGCCTCCTCTGGAAACACCATATATTTT
TRBV7-2	few	TRBJ2-2	NA	CASGIGELFF	TGTGCCAGCGGGATCGGGGAGCTGTTTTTT
TRBV20-1	NA	TRBJ2-3	TRBD2	CRPTAGGRGDTQYF	TGCAGACCTACGGCGGGGGGCCGAGGGGATACGCAGTATTTT
TRBV5-1	NA	TRBJ1-2	NA	CASALAGSYGYTF	TGCGCCAGCGCGTTGGCCGGGAGCTATGGCTACACCTTC
TRBV12-3/TRBV12-4	NA	TRBJ1-1	TRBD1	CASSNGQVAFF	TGTGCCAGCAGTAATGGACAGGTTGCTTTCTTT
TRBV7-6	NA	TRBJ1-4	NA	CASSSSWDGEKLFF	TGTGCCAGCAGCTCCTCGTGGGACGGCGAAAAACTGTTTTTT
TRBV2	NA	TRBJ1-2	NA	CASSESGGRSGYTF	TGTGCCAGCAGTGAAAGCGGGGGTCGAAGTGGCTACACCTTC
TRBV7-2	NA	TRBJ2-5	NA	CASSPKSLYPRETQYF	TGTGCCAGCAGCCCTAAATCACTCTACCCCCGCGAGACCCAGTACTTC
TRBV29-1	many	TRBJ2-1	NA	CSVGGTDYNEQFF	TGCAGCGTTGGGGGGACTGATTACAATGAGCAGTTCTTC
TRBV20-1	few	TRBJ2-1	TRBD1	CSANRDRGNNEQFF	TGCAGTGCAAACCGGGACAGGGGAAACAATGAGCAGTTCTTC
TRBV27	NA	TRBJ1-2	NA	CASSGEGIRYGYTF	TGTGCCAGTTCGGGGGAGGGGATCCGGTATGGCTACACCTTC
TRBV11-1	NA	TRBJ1-3	NA	CASSLVQLGGNTIYF	TGTGCCAGCAGCTTAGTCCAGTTAGGCGGAAACACCATATATTTT
TRBV20-1	many	TRBJ2-7	NA	CSAARRGFYEQYF	TGCAGTGCTGCCCGGAGGGGTTTCTACGAGCAGTACTTC
TRBV12-3/TRBV12-4	few	TRBJ2-5	NA	CASSLGTPPRETQYF	TGTGCCAGCAGTCTAGGAACCCCCCCGCGAGAGACCCAGTACTTC
TRBV24-1	NA	TRBJ1-2	TRBD1	CATSDPGQGYYGYTF	TGTGCCACCAGTGATCCGGGACAGGGATACTATGGCTACACCTTC
TRBV7-8	NA	TRBJ1-4	NA	CASSLALAEKLFF	TGTGCCAGCAGCTTAGCGTTGGCTGAAAAACTGTTTTTT
TRBV29-1	few	TRBJ2-1	TRBD2	CSGGLAGSTNEQFF	TGCAGCGGAGGACTAGCGGGATCCACAAATGAGCAGTTCTTC
TRBV5-1	few	TRBJ2-3	NA	CASSLAGVGASTDTQYF	TGCGCCAGCAGCTTGGCCGGGGTGGGCGCGAGCACAGATACGCAGTATTTT
TRBV5-1	few	TRBJ1-5	NA	CASSPGGAANQPQHF	TGCGCCAGCAGCCCCGGGGGGGCAGCTAATCAGCCCCAGCATTTT
TRBV7-9	NA	TRBJ2-2	NA	CASSLIMSNTGELFF	TGTGCCAGCAGCTTAATAATGTCGAACACCGGGGAGCTGTTTTTT
TRBV6-6	NA	TRBJ1-5	NA	CASSPAGVGAQHF	TGTGCCAGCAGCCCCGCGGGGGTCGGGGCCCAGCATTTT
TRBV25-1	few	TRBJ2-1	TRBD1	CASSEGDRHGREQFF	TGTGCCAGCAGTGAAGGGGACAGGCACGGACGCGAGCAGTTCTTC
TRBV12-3/TRBV12-4	NA	TRBJ2-3	TRBD1	CASIPAGQGVDTQYF	TGTGCCAGCATCCCGGCGGGACAGGGGGTGGATACGCAGTATTTT
TRBV7-3	NA	TRBJ2-2	NA	CASSSDGSTGELFF	TGTGCCAGCAGCTCGGACGGATCCACCGGGGAGCTGTTTTTT
TRBV30	NA	TRBJ1-4	NA	CAWSGGQGSEKLFF	TGTGCCTGGAGTGGGGGTCAGGGGAGTGAAAAACTGTTTTTT
TRBV15	NA	TRBJ1-4	NA	CATAIMRARNEKLFF	TGTGCCACCGCCATTATGAGGGCCCGTAATGAAAAACTGTTTTTT
TRBV6-5	many	TRBJ2-1	TRBD1	CASSYEDRLHNEQFF	TGTGCCAGCAGTTACGAGGACAGGCTACACAATGAGCAGTTCTTC
TRBV27	NA	TRBJ2-2	NA	CASTVLPWTGELFF	TGTGCCAGCACTGTCCTTCCCTGGACCGGGGAGCTGTTTTTT
TRBV7-6	few	TRBJ2-2	TRBD1	CASSLDRGVTGELFF	TGTGCCAGCAGCTTAGACAGGGGCGTAACCGGGGAGCTGTTTTTT
TRBV10-2	NA	TRBJ2-7	TRBD1	CASSWTGFAYEQYF	TGCGCCAGCAGTTGGACAGGGTTTGCATACGAGCAGTACTTC
TRBV27	few	TRBJ2-2	NA	CASRGAFAGELFF	TGTGCCAGCAGGGGGGCGTTCGCCGGGGAGCTGTTTTTT
TRBV28	few	TRBJ2-4	NA	CASRGVAKNIQYF	TGTGCCAGCAGGGGGGTAGCCAAAAACATTCAGTACTTC
TRBV29-1	many	TRBJ2-3	TRBD1	CSIGQGTDTQYF	TGCAGCATAGGACAGGGGACAGATACGCAGTATTTT
TRBV11-2	NA	TRBJ1-2	NA	CASSLGHSTYGYTF	TGTGCCAGCAGCCTTGGACACTCTACCTATGGCTACACCTTC
TRBV20-1	many	TRBJ2-3	NA	CRVGESNTDTQYF	TGCAGGGTAGGGGAAAGCAATACAGATACGCAGTATTTT
TRBV15	NA	TRBJ2-5	NA	CATSRDRPPETQYF	TGTGCCACCAGCAGAGACCGGCCACCGGAGACCCAGTACTTC
TRBV30	NA	TRBJ1-1	NA	CACSVTATGNTEAFF	TGTGCCTGTAGTGTAACGGCGACAGGGAACACTGAAGCTTTCTTT